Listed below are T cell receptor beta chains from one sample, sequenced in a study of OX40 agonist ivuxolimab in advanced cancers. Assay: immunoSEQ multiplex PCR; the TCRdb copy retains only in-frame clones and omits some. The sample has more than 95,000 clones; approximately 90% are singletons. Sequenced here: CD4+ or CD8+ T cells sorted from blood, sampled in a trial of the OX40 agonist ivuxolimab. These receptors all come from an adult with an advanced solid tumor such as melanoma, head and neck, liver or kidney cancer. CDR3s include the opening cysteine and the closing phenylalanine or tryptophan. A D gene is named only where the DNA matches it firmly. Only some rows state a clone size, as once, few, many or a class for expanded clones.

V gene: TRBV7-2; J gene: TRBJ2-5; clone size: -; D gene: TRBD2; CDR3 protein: CASSLEERGGRTETQYF; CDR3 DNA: TGTGCCAGCAGCTTAGAGGAGCGGGGGGGCCGGACGGAGACCCAGTACTTC
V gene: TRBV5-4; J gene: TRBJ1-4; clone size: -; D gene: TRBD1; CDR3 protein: CASSPRGGAIEKLFF; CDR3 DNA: TGTGCCAGCAGCCCAAGAGGGGGCGCGATTGAAAAACTGTTTTTT
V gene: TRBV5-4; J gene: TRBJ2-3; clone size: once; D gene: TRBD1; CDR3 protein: CASGLQGAADTQYF; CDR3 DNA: TGTGCCAGCGGGCTACAGGGGGCGGCAGATACGCAGTATTTT
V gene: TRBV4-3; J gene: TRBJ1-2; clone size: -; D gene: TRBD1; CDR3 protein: CASSQEDRKGNGYTF; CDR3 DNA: TGCGCCAGCAGCCAAGAGGACAGGAAGGGAAATGGCTACACCTTC
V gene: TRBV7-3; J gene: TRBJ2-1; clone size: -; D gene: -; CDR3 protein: CASSPPLRGNEQFF; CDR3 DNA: TGTGCCAGCAGCCCACCGCTTAGAGGCAATGAGCAGTTCTTC
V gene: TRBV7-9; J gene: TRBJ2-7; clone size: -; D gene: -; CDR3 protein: CASSSSGSSYEQYF; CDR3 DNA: TGTGCCAGCAGTTCAAGTGGTAGCTCCTACGAGCAGTACTTC
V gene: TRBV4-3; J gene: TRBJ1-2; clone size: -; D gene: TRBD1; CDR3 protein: CASSQGDSELYGYTF; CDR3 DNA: TGCGCCAGCAGCCAGGGGGACAGTGAGCTTTATGGCTACACCTTC
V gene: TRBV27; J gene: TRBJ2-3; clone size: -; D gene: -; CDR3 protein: CASSLRAVTDTQYF; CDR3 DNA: TGTGCCAGCAGTTTAAGGGCGGTCACAGATACGCAGTATTTT
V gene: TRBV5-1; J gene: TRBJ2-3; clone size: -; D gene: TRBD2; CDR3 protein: CASSLGLAKADTQYF; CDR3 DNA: TGCGCCAGCAGCTTGGGACTAGCGAAAGCAGATACGCAGTATTTT
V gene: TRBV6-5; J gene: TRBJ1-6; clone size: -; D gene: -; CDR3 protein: CASRNRVKNSPLHF; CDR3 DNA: TGTGCCAGCCGGAACAGGGTAAAGAATTCACCCCTCCACTTT
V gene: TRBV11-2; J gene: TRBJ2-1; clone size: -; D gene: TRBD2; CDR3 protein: CASSLTSGVGNEQFF; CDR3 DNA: TGTGCCAGCAGCTTGACTAGCGGGGTGGGCAATGAGCAGTTCTTC
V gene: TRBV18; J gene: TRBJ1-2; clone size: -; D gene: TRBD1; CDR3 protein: CASSPQGAEGYTF; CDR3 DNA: TGTGCCAGCTCACCACAGGGGGCGGAGGGCTACACCTTC
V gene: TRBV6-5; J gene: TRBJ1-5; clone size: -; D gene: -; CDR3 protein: CASRTDQPQHF; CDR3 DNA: TGTGCCAGCAGGACAGACCAGCCCCAGCATTTT
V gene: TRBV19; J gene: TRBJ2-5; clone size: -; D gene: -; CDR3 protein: CASTPDPGETQYF; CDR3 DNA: TGTGCCAGTACCCCGGACCCCGGAGAGACCCAGTACTTC
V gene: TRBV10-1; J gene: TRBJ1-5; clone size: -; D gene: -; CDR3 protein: CASSESSNQPQHF; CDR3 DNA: TGCGCCAGCAGTGAGAGTAGCAATCAGCCCCAGCATTTT
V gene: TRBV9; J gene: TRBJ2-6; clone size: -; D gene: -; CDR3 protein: CASSVGGLSGANVLTF; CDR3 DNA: TGTGCCAGCAGCGTAGGGGGACTCTCTGGGGCCAACGTCCTGACTTTC